Following are 26 T cell receptor beta chains from one sample sequenced in a study of T cell responses to AZD1222 COVID-19 vaccine. Generated by immunoSEQ multiplex PCR, the TCRdb table keeps only in-frame clones and is missing some. The sample records about 150,000 clones, over 90% being singletons. Sequences were derived from peripheral blood, sampled 28 days after the second AZD1222 dose. These receptors originate from an adult who received the AZD1222 COVID-19 vaccine.

The chain links TRBV7-6 to TRBJ1-4, with TRBD1 identical over 8 bases. In germline, CDR1 is SGHVS, CDR2 FNYEAQ. The junction had 10 bases not matched to a gene; V was cut back by 3 bases and J by 7 bases. This CDR3 has 16 amino acids. In DNA form, the CDR3 reads TGTGCCAGCAGCTTGAGGCAGGGGGCCGGTAGTGAAAAACTGTTTTTT. As protein: CASSLRQGAGSEKLFF.

The chain carries TRBV5-1 and TRBJ2-3; TRBD2 matches at 8 bases. From germline, CDR1 is SGHRS and CDR2 YFSETQ. V was clipped by 7 bases and J by 6 bases; unmatched bases: 10. The length of the CDR3 is 14 residues. The CDR3 nucleotides are TGCGCCAGCGGCCGTGCGGGGGGAGTGGATACGCAGTATTTT. Translating gives CASGRAGGVDTQYF.

V gene TRBV30 combines with J gene TRBJ1-1; D is undetermined. There are 14 residues in the CDR3. CDR1 is GTSNPN, CDR2 SVGIG, per germline (reference sequence). The V end lost 0 bases, the J end lost 0 bases, and 8 bases lay between the germline ends. CDR3 bases: TGTGCCTGGAGTGTCTCGGACCTGAACACTGAAGCTTTCTTT. Its translation: CAWSVSDLNTEAFF.

This chain joins TRBV28 and TRBJ2-1; a possible D gene is TRBD2 (6 bases). Germline V gives CDR1 MDHEN, CDR2 SYDVKM. This CDR3 contains 16 residues. Trimming removed 5 bases at V and 1 base at J, with 15 bases between. The CDR3 DNA follows: TGTGCCAGCAGTACCCTTGATAGCGGTTCCTACAATGAGCAGTTCTTC. Amino acids: CASSTLDSGSYNEQFF. Filled out from reference TRBV28 and TRBJ2-1, the complete variable domain reads DVKVTQSSRYLVKRTGEKVFLECVQDMDHENMFWYRQDPGLGLRLIYFSYDVKMKEKGDIPEGYSVSREKKERFSLILESASTNQTSMYLCASSTLDSGSYNEQFFGPGTRLTVL.

This clone showed up just once. The chain uses TRBV5-1 and TRBJ2-2, with a possible D match to TRBD2 (5 bases). CDR1 SGHRS and CDR2 YFSETQ come from the germline V gene. This CDR3 is built from 16 residues. Trimming shortened V by 0 bases and J by 5 bases, and 14 bases separated the two germline ends. The CDR3 loop reads CASSLGTFRGTGELFF. CDR3 DNA: TGCGCCAGCAGCTTGGGGACTTTTAGAGGAACCGGGGAGCTGTTTTTT.

V gene TRBV12-3 or TRBV12-4 combines with J gene TRBJ2-1; D not certain. With 6 bases removed from V and 5 bases from J, the gap between germline ends came to 11 bases. The CDR3 is made up of 13 amino acids. CDR3 sequence (DNA): TGTGCCAGCAGCTCCTCGCGTGACAATGAGCAGTTCTTC. It codes for CASSSSRDNEQFF.

J is TRBJ2-7 and V is TRBV12-5, with unresolved D. CDR1 is LGHNT, CDR2 FRNRAP, per germline. V was trimmed by 5 bases and J by 6 bases, leaving 14 bases between them. This CDR3 has 13 residues. The CDR3: CASGPTGWGEQYF. The CDR3 nucleotides are TGTGCTAGTGGTCCGACCGGATGGGGCGAGCAGTACTTC. Supplemented by reference TRBV12-5 and TRBJ2-7, the full variable domain reads DARVTQTPRHKVTEMGQEVTMRCQPILGHNTVFWYRQTMMQGLELLAYFRNRAPLDDSGMPKDRFSAEMPDATLATLKIQPSEPRDSAVYFCASGPTGWGEQYFGPGTRLTVT.

The rearrangement uses TRBV2 and TRBJ1-5; 7 bases are shared with TRBD1. The germline gives CDR1 SNHLY, CDR2 FYNNEI. V lost 6 bases, J lost 3 bases, and 2 bases stayed unmatched. The CDR3 covers 13 residues. The CDR3 protein is CASRDRFNQPQHF. For the CDR3, the DNA is TGTGCCAGCAGGGACAGGTTCAATCAGCCCCAGCATTTT.

V usage is TRBV6-5 and J usage is TRBJ1-3, with D hard to call. Trimming left V 11 bases short and J 1 base short, with 6 bases between. CDR1 is MNHEY and CDR2 is SVGAGI in the germline V gene. The CDR3 is 11 amino acids. CDR3 in amino acids: CAGGSGNTIYF. CDR3 in DNA: TGTGCCGGTGGGTCTGGAAACACCATATATTTT.

This rearrangement joins TRBV6-5 to TRBJ2-7, with D perhaps assigned TRBD1 or TRBD2 (5 bases each). V was trimmed by 6 bases and J by 7 bases, leaving 16 bases between them. This CDR3 is built from 13 residues. Germline V gene data show CDR1 as MNHEY and CDR2 as SVGAGI. The CDR3 sequence is CASSGTADLEQYF. CDR3 in DNA: TGTGCCAGCAGCGGGACGGCTGATCTGGAGCAGTACTTC.

In DNA form, the CDR3 reads TGTGCCAGCAGCCCCGCGGGGGGAGCAGCTTTCTTT. This translates into CASSPAGGAAFF. The chain uses TRBV9 and TRBJ1-1; TRBD1 is a possible D gene (5 bases). Per germline, CDR1 SGDLS and CDR2 YYNGEE. Trimming removed 4 bases from V and 10 bases from J, with 14 bases in between. This CDR3 comprises 12 residues.

The chain employs TRBV30 and TRBJ1-2; D remains unclear. Between the trimmed V and J ends, which lost 0 bases and 2 bases, there was a span of 10 bases. Germline V gene data show CDR1 as GTSNPN and CDR2 as SVGIG (reference sequence). The CDR3 sequence is 14 residues long. The CDR3 spells CAWSVRSRNYGYTF. The DNA of the CDR3 is TGTGCCTGGAGTGTACGATCCCGAAACTATGGCTACACCTTC.

This clone has a single count. The chain uses TRBV6-5 and TRBJ2-1; the D gene is possibly TRBD1 (6 bases). The germline CDR1 and CDR2 sequences are MNHEY and SVGAGI. The length of the CDR3 is 16 residues. V lost 0 bases and J 0 bases, leaving 9 bases between the germline ends. CDR3 residues: CASSYSGDTSYNEQFF. DNA for the CDR3: TGTGCCAGCAGTTACTCGGGGGACACCTCCTACAATGAGCAGTTCTTC.

This rearrangement joins TRBV27 to TRBJ1-4; 7 nucleotides align to TRBD1. V trimming: 5 bases; J trimming: 6 bases; junction bases outside the gene matches: 12. Per the germline V gene, CDR1 is MNHEY and CDR2 is SMNVEV (reference sequence). CDR3 length: 16 amino acids. The CDR3 protein is CASSGTGDLIYEKLFF. CDR3 sequence (DNA): TGTGCCAGCAGTGGAACAGGGGATCTAATATATGAAAAACTGTTTTTT.

This chain joins TRBV28 and TRBJ2-7, with D perhaps TRBD1 or TRBD2 (5 bases each). Trimming shortened V by 9 bases and J by 5 bases, and 14 bases separated the two germline ends. Germline V lookup: CDR1 MDHEN, CDR2 SYDVKM. The CDR3 extends over 12 amino acids. The DNA of the CDR3 is TGTGCCAGTGGTGTGGGGGTCGACGAGCAGTACTTC. Translation: CASGVGVDEQYF.

The chain joins TRBV15 to TRBJ1-3, with TRBD1 matching over 11 bases. The V gene end was trimmed by 5 bases and the J gene end by 3 bases; junction bases not matched to a gene: 3. Germline V gives CDR1 LNHNV, CDR2 YYDKDF (reference sequence). This CDR3 is 15 amino acids long. Written as DNA, the CDR3 is TGTGCCACCAGCGCGGGACAGGGGGTTGGAAACACCATATATTTT. It codes for CATSAGQGVGNTIYF.

CDR3 sequence reads: CASSVSGRTGPFGYGYTF. The DNA for the CDR3 is TGTGCCAGCAGCGTATCCGGAAGGACAGGGCCCTTCGGCTATGGCTACACCTTC. The chain combines TRBV9 with TRBJ1-2, with 8 bases that match TRBD1. The CDR3 is made up of 18 amino acids. J was trimmed by 4 bases and V by 1 base; bases with no gene match: 15. CDR1 SGDLS and CDR2 YYNGEE come from the germline V gene.

The chain uses TRBV25-1 and TRBJ2-2; D might be TRBD1 or TRBD2, each matching 5 bases. V was trimmed by 4 bases and J by 4 bases, leaving 13 bases between them. The CDR3 is 15 amino acids. CDR1 and CDR2 from the germline V gene are MGHDK and SYGVNS. CDR3 nucleotide sequence: TGTGCCAGCAGTGGTCCAGGGAGCATCACCGGGGAGCTGTTTTTT. Protein sequence: CASSGPGSITGELFF.

The chain carries TRBV5-1 and TRBJ2-7, with D hard to call. This CDR3 spans 14 amino acids. V was clipped by 1 base and J by 2 bases, with 10 bases between them. Germline V gene data show CDR1 as SGHRS and CDR2 as YFSETQ. CDR3 protein: CASSLSGSPYEQYF. CDR3 DNA: TGCGCCAGCAGCTTGTCAGGCTCCCCCTACGAGCAGTACTTC.

The chain joins TRBV27 to TRBJ2-2; D is uncertain. This CDR3 region has 14 residues. Germline V CDR1 and CDR2: MNHEY, SMNVEV (reference sequence). V gave up 0 bases and J gave up 7 bases, with 9 bases separating them. CDR3 residues: CASSLSPYNGELFF. The CDR3 DNA follows: TGTGCCAGCAGTTTATCTCCCTATAACGGGGAGCTGTTTTTT.

As concerns this clone: The sample holds other DNA sequences that translate to the same CDR3. The V gene is TRBV6-5, the J gene TRBJ1-1; D unclear. Germline assignment: CDR1 MNHEY and CDR2 SVGAGI. V lost 4 bases to trimming and J lost 1 base, with 4 bases between them. This CDR3 contains 12 residues. The DNA of the CDR3 is TGTGCCAGCAGTTTACGGAACACTGAAGCTTTCTTT. This codes for CASSLRNTEAFF.

Regarding this clone: Germline and junction disagree at one end, which may indicate a read error. V is TRBV10-3 and J is TRBJ2-3; a possible D gene is TRBD2 (7 bases). CDR1 ENHRY and CDR2 SYGVKD come from the germline V gene. This CDR3 has 14 amino acids. The CDR3 reads CATSLGGGADTQYF. CDR3 coding DNA: TGTGCCACCAGTCTAGGCGGGGGCGCAGATACGCAGTATTTT.

The V and J genes are TRBV7-6 and TRBJ2-6; no clear D gene. V was pared by 4 bases and J by 4 bases, with 29 bases between. CDR1 is SGHVS, CDR2 FNYEAQ, per germline. The CDR3 covers 21 residues. The CDR3 protein is CASSYPVGYGGVLKGANVLTF. The CDR3 region has the DNA TGTGCCAGCAGCTACCCCGTAGGGTACGGCGGCGTTTTGAAGGGGGCCAACGTCCTGACTTTC.

The gene calls are TRBV6-5 and TRBJ1-1; perhaps TRBD1 as D (6 bases). CDR1 MNHEY and CDR2 SVGAGI come from the germline V gene. Trimming took 7 bases from V and 5 from J, leaving 11 bases between them. The CDR3 contains 12 residues. This chain's CDR3 is CASKGGVTEAFF. For the CDR3, the DNA is TGTGCCAGCAAAGGGGGGGTGACTGAAGCTTTCTTT.

The chain carries TRBV27 and TRBJ1-4, with D tentatively TRBD1 (5 bases). Trimming removed 3 bases at V and 7 bases at J, with 12 bases between. This CDR3 is built from 14 residues. Germline values: CDR1 MNHEY, CDR2 SMNVEV (reference sequence). CDR3 coding DNA: TGTGCCAGCAGTTTCGAAAGGGGTCGTGAAAAACTGTTTTTT. Residues: CASSFERGREKLFF.

The rearrangement uses TRBV5-4 and TRBJ1-6; no definite D call. Germline CDR1 reads SGHNT; CDR2 reads YYREEE (reference sequence). The CDR3 is 15 amino acids. Trimming removed 0 bases at V and 4 bases at J, with 8 bases between. In nucleotides, the CDR3 is TGTGCCAGCAGCTTGGCCATAGGTTATAATTCACCCCTCCACTTT. It encodes CASSLAIGYNSPLHF.